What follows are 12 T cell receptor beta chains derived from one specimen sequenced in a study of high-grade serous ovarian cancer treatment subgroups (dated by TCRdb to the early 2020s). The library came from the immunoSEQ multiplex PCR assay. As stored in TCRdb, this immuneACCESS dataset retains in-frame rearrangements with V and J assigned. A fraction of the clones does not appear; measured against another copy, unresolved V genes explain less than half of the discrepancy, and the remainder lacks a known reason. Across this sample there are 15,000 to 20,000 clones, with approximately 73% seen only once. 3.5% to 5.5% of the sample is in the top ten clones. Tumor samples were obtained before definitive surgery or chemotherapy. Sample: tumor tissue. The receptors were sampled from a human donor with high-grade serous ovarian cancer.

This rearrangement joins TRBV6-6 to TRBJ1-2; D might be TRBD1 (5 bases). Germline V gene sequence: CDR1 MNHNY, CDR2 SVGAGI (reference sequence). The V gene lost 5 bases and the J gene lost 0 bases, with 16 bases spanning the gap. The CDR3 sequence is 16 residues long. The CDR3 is CASSPQPGFTNYGYTF. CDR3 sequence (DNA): TGTGCCAGCAGTCCCCAACCAGGGTTTACTAACTATGGCTACACCTTC.

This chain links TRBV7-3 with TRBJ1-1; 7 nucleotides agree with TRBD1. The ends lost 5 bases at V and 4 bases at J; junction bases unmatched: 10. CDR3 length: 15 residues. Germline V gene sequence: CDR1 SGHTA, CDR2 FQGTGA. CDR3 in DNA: TGTGCCAGCAGCCGGCAGGGGGATCCGCCCACTGAAGCTTTCTTT. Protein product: CASSRQGDPPTEAFF.

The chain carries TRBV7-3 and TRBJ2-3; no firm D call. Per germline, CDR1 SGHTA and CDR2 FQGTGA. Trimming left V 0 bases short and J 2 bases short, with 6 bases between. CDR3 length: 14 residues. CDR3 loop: CASSLTGYTDTQYF. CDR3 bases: TGTGCCAGCAGCTTAACCGGGTACACAGATACGCAGTATTTT.

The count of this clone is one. As DNA, the CDR3 is TGTGCCAGCAGCTTAGGGGGTTCCAGAAACACCATATATTTT. Encoded protein: CASSLGGSRNTIYF. V is TRBV5-4 and J is TRBJ1-3, with D tentatively TRBD1 (6 bases). Germline assignment: CDR1 SGHNT and CDR2 YYREEE (reference sequence). This CDR3 region has 14 residues. The V end was cut by 2 bases, the J end by 5 bases, with 11 bases between.

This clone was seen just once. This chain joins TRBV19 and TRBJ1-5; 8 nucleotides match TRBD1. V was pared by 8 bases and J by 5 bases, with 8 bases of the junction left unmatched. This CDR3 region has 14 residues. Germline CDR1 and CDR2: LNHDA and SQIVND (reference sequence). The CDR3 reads CASSTQGAYQPQHF. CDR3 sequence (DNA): TGTGCCAGTTCTACTCAGGGGGCGTATCAGCCCCAGCATTTT.

CDR3 residues: CASKQGPDTGELFF. The CDR3 bases are TGTGCCAGTAAGCAGGGGCCCGACACCGGGGAGCTGTTTTTT. The V gene is TRBV19, the J gene TRBJ2-2; perhaps TRBD1 as D (6 bases). The CDR3 runs 14 residues. V lost 7 bases and J lost 3, with 12 bases in between. CDR1 is LNHDA and CDR2 is SQIVND in the germline V gene (reference sequence).

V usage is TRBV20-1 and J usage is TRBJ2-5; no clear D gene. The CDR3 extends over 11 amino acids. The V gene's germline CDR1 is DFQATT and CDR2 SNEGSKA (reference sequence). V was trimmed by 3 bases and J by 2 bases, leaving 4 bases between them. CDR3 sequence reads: CSASAQETQYF. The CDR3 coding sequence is TGCAGTGCTAGCGCGCAAGAGACCCAGTACTTC.

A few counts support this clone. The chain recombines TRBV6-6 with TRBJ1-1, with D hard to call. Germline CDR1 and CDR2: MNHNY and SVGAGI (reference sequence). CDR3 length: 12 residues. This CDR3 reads CASWAGNAEAFF. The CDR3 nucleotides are TGTGCAAGCTGGGCGGGTAACGCTGAAGCTTTCTTT.

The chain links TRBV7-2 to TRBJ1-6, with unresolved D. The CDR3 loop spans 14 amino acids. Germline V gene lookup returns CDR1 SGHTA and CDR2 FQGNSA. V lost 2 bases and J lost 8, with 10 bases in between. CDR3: CASSLYQTYSPLHF. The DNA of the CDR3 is TGTGCCAGCAGCTTATACCAGACCTATTCACCCCTCCACTTT.

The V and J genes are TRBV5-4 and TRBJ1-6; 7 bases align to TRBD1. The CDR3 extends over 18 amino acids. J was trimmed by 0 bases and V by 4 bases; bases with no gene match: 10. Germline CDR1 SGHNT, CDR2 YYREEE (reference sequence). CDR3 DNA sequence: TGTGCCAGCAGCCAATACTTGGGACAGCTCTCCTATAATTCACCCCTCCACTTT. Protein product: CASSQYLGQLSYNSPLHF. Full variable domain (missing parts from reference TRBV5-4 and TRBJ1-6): ETGVTQSPTHLIKTRGQQVTLRCSSQSGHNTVSWYQQALGQGPQFIFQYYREEENGRGNFPPRFSGLQFPNYSSELNVNALELDDSALYLCASSQYLGQLSYNSPLHFGNGTRLTVT.

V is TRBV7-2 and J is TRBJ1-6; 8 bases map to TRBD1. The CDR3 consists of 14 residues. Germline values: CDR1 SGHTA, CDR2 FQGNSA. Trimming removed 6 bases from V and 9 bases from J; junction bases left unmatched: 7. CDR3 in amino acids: CASRPDRVGSPLHF. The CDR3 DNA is TGTGCCAGCAGACCGGACAGGGTCGGTTCACCCCTCCACTTT.

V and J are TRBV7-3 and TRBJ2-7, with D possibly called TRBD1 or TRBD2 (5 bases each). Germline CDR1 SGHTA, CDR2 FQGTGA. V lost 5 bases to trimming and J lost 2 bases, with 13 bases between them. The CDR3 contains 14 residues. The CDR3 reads CASSLNGGPYEQYF. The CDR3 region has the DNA TGTGCCAGCAGCCTGAATGGGGGTCCCTACGAGCAGTACTTC.